The clone carrying this TCR beta chain was found once. This CDR3 is 13 amino acids long. In germline, CDR1 is KGHDR, CDR2 SFDVKD. Unmatched junction bases numbered 5, after V lost 5 bases and J lost 7 bases. In the study's own analysis: Amplification with reference gene primers provided the estimates of nucleated cell counts. Only in-frame clones appear in the TCRdb table, and some are missing; sequencing was by immunoSEQ multiplex PCR. That table furnishes V, J and clone size, whereas the DNA furnished D and trimming. The sample records around 180,000 clones, roughly 82% being singletons. This sample is part of a study of blood T cell repertoires in COVID-19. About the study: COVID-19 samples from acute and convalescent phases originated in the United States, Italy and Spain. PBMCs, B-cell-depleted T cells, or T cells provided the cDNA or gDNA that made up the material.

The chain links TRBV24-1 to TRBJ2-5; 8 positions agree with TRBD2. The sample comprised peripheral blood. The receptor's source is a woman in her twenties or thirties with acute or convalescent COVID-19. The CDR3 spells CATSVAGPGTQYF. In DNA, the CDR3 is TGTGCCACCAGTGTAGCGGGACCGGGGACCCAGTACTTC.